This T cell receptor beta chain was captured by sequencing in a study of T cells in Graves' hyperthyroidism and ophthalmopathy. The CDR3 has 15 amino acids. V dropped 3 bases and J dropped 8; count of bases not matched to a gene: 9. CDR1 and CDR2 (germline): KGHDR, SFDVKD. This clonotype has a count of ten or more. Its antigen is not known. Study-wide results and limits: Also found in blood were most expanded thyroid clonotypes above 0.001.

It was RNA transcripts that yielded the amplified TCR beta CDR3 regions. HTBI primers were used for first-round RT-PCR of the TCR CDR3. TCRdb reprocessed the multiplex PCR reads via MiXCR and lists one record per CDR3 protein. The data contain about 400,000 distinct CDR3 sequences, 15% to 19% of them singletons. This chain joins TRBV24-1 and TRBJ1-2, with TRBD1 matching 9 bases. Sequencing input: blood. The TCR was taken from a woman younger than 35 with Graves' hyperthyroidism. For the CDR3, the DNA is TGTGCCACCAGTGATCCCGGGACAGGGATTCGGGGCTACACCTTC. It yields the protein CATSDPGTGIRGYTF.